This TCR beta chain was captured by sequencing in a study of CD4 T cells in relation to SARS-CoV-2 and coronaviruses. Data came from immunoSEQ multiplex PCR; TCRdb stores just in-frame clones and leaves some out. The sample includes 15,000 to 25,000 clones, 77% of them seen just once. A word on this clone: Antigen specificity is unknown.

CD4+ T cells from unexposed donors were obtained before the COVID-19 pandemic (2011-2018). After ten to eleven days of culture, CD4+ T cells were isolated. V shed 1 base, J shed 5 bases, and the junction held 3 bases outside the gene matches. The germline CDR1 and CDR2 sequences are SGHAT and FQNNGV. CDR3 length: 15 amino acids. Sequenced input: CD4+ T cells from PBMCs, cultured in vitro. The chain has TRBV11-2 and TRBJ2-3, with 10 bases aligning to TRBD1. This clonotype was obtained from a human donor in good health. CDR3 sequence reads: CASSLGGQGRDTQYF. The CDR3 DNA follows: TGTGCCAGCAGCTTAGGGGGACAGGGGAGAGATACGCAGTATTTT.